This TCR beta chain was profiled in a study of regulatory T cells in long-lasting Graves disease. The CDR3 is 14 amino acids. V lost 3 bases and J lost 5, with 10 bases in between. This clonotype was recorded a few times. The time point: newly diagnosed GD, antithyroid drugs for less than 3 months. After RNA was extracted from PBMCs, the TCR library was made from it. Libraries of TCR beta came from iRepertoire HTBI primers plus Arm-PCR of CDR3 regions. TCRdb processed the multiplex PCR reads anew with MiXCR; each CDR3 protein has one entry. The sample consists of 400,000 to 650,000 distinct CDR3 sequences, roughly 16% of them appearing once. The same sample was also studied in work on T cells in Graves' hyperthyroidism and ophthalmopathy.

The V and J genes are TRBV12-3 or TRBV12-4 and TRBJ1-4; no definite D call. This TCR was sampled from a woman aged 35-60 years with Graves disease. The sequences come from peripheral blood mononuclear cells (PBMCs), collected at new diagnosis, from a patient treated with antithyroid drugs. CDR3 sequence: CASSFGIINEKLFF. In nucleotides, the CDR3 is TGTGCCAGCAGTTTTGGCATAATAAATGAAAAACTGTTTTTT.